Listed below are T cell receptor beta chains from one sample, sequenced in a study of blood T cell repertoires in COVID-19. Clones were sequenced by immunoSEQ multiplex PCR, and TCRdb holds only the in-frame ones, with some missing. The table has about 100,000 clones, 91% seen once. Sequencing was done on a sample of peripheral blood. Receptor source: a human donor in a cohort sampled during active COVID-19. The CDR3 runs from the conserved cysteine through the conserved F or W. The order of the fields is V gene, D gene, clone size, J gene, CDR3 DNA, CDR3 protein. The D gene is left open where the match is weak. Clone size is given for some rows only: seen once, a few or many times, or a class if the clone is expanded.

>TRBV10-3|TRBD1|.|TRBJ2-7
TGTGCCATCAGAGACAGGGGTTTGTTCTACGAGCAGTACTTC
CAIRDRGLFYEQYF
>TRBV7-9|TRBD2|.|TRBJ2-5
TGTGCCAGCAGCTTGGGACTAGCGGGGGGGCAAGAGACCCAGTACTTC
CASSLGLAGGQETQYF
>TRBV15|TRBD1|.|TRBJ2-7
TGTGCCACCAGCAGACCGGGACAGACCTACGAGCAGTACTTC
CATSRPGQTYEQYF
>TRBV14|.|.|TRBJ2-3
TGTGCCAGCAGCCAAGGCAGGGGGGCAGGGATGGCAAATACGCAGTATTTT
CASSQGRGAGMANTQYF
>TRBV13|.|.|TRBJ2-7
TGTGCCAGCAGCTTAGTTCCATACGAGCAGTACTTC
CASSLVPYEQYF
>TRBV28|TRBD2|.|TRBJ2-5
TGTGCCAGCAGTTTATTGGCTCTAGCGGGAGTAGAGACCCAGTACTTC
CASSLLALAGVETQYF
>TRBV19|.|.|TRBJ2-7
TGTGCCAGTTCCAGACAGGAGTCCTACGAGCAGTACTTC
CASSRQESYEQYF
>TRBV4-1|.|.|TRBJ2-7
TGCGCCAGCAGCCAAGAAGCGCACTCAACCTACGAGCAGTACTTC
CASSQEAHSTYEQYF
>TRBV4-2|TRBD2|.|TRBJ2-7
TGTGCCAGCAGCCAAGAGATTAGCGGGCTCTACGAGCAGTACTTC
CASSQEISGLYEQYF
>TRBV19|.|.|TRBJ2-3
TGTGCCAGTAGTATACCGGGAGCGGATAGCACAGATACGCAGTATTTT
CASSIPGADSTDTQYF
>TRBV5-1|TRBD2|.|TRBJ2-3
TGCGCCAGCAGCCCCTTGGCGGGGGGACTCACAGATACGCAGTATTTT
CASSPLAGGLTDTQYF
>TRBV7-8|TRBD1|.|TRBJ2-3
TGTGCCAGCAGCTTAGGTTCCGGGACAGGGAGATTTACAGATACGCAGTATTTT
CASSLGSGTGRFTDTQYF
>TRBV7-8|TRBD2|.|TRBJ2-1
TGTGCCAGCAGCTTGTCGCCTAGCGGGAGCAGTGAGCAGTTCTTC
CASSLSPSGSSEQFF
>TRBV6-5|.|.|TRBJ2-3
TGTGCCGCAAGGGGTTTTGATACGCAGTATTTT
CAARGFDTQYF
>TRBV4-2|.|.|TRBJ1-4
TGTGCCAGCAGCCAAGACAGGGCAACTAATGAAAAACTGTTTTTT
CASSQDRATNEKLFF
>TRBV7-9|TRBD1|.|TRBJ2-2
TGTGCCAGCAGCTCGGACAGGGATCCCCCCGGGGAGCTGTTTTTT
CASSSDRDPPGELFF
>TRBV7-2|.|.|TRBJ2-1
TGTGCCAGCAGCTTAATCACCGGAGGAGGAGGAGGGTCCAATGAGCAGTTCTTC
CASSLITGGGGGSNEQFF
>TRBV10-2|TRBD1|.|TRBJ2-7
TGCGCCAGCAGTGCAAGGCAGGGGGTTTTGTACGAGCAGTACTTC
CASSARQGVLYEQYF
>TRBV6-5|TRBD2|few|TRBJ2-7
TGTGCCAGCAGTTCAATAACTACTAGCGTTTACGAGCAGTACTTC
CASSSITTSVYEQYF
>TRBV27|TRBD1|.|TRBJ1-6
TGTGCCAGCAAGTACGGACAGGCGCCATCACCCCTCCACTTT
CASKYGQAPSPLHF
>TRBV6-4|TRBD1|.|TRBJ2-6
TGTGCCAGCAGTCCCTTATCCGGGACAGGGCCCTCTGGGGCCAACGTCCTGACTTTC
CASSPLSGTGPSGANVLTF
>TRBV6-2/TRBV6-3|.|.|TRBJ2-6
TGTGCCAGCAGTTGGACAGCTGGGGCCAACGTCCTGACTTTC
CASSWTAGANVLTF
>TRBV4-3|.|.|TRBJ2-7
TGCGCCAGCAGCCAAGATTCCCTGGCAGGGCAGTACTTC
CASSQDSLAGQYF
>TRBV7-6|TRBD2|.|TRBJ2-5
TGTGCCAGCAGCGGTGCACTAGCGGGGGACCTCCGGATGGAGACCCAGTACTTC
CASSGALAGDLRMETQYF
>TRBV10-3|.|once|TRBJ2-1
TGTGCCATCAGTGATATGAGAGAGCAGTTCTTC
CAISDMREQFF